Each of the 2 T cell receptor beta chains below was sequenced from the same sample in a study of T cell changes during pregnancy in multiple sclerosis (dated by TCRdb to about 2019). Libraries were constructed by the immunoSEQ multiplex PCR assay. This immuneACCESS table, as held by TCRdb, lists in-frame sequences with V and J called but not all clones. Of the missing ones, under half trace to an unresolved V gene in checked studies; the others have no known cause. Here the sample has fewer than 40,000 clones; around 93% occur a single time. The biggest ten clones account for approximately 0.35% of the sample. This sample comprised CD4+ T cells from peripheral blood mononuclear cells, obtained after pregnancy. The source of these receptors is a female donor with multiple sclerosis, enrolled in a pregnancy study.

This chain joins TRBV27 and TRBJ2-1; the match to TRBD2 covers 8 bases. The CDR3 totals 15 residues. Looked up from germline, CDR1 is MNHEY and CDR2 is SMNVEV (reference sequence). The V gene end was trimmed by 2 bases and the J gene end by 8 bases; junction bases not matched to a gene: 8. CDR3 residues: CASSLNRGGGHEQFF. DNA for the CDR3: TGTGCCAGCAGTTTAAATCGGGGGGGTGGCCATGAGCAGTTCTTC.

V gene TRBV15 combines with J gene TRBJ1-4; D is possibly TRBD1 (5 bases). Looked up from germline, CDR1 is LNHNV and CDR2 is YYDKDF (reference sequence). Trimming took 3 bases from V and 2 from J, leaving 13 bases between them. The CDR3 totals 16 residues. The CDR3 DNA sequence: TGTGCCACCAGCAGGGTGGGCGGGGCCACTAATGAAAAACTGTTTTTT. Its translation: CATSRVGGATNEKLFF.